In this sample, the clone carrying this TCR beta chain turned up many times. Specified time point: sample taken at primary tumor resection. A total of some 70 untreated early-stage non-small cell lung cancer patients served as donors. Sequencing of whole RNA from tumor, nontumor lung or frozen PBMC involved no sorting. The source of the sample is a study of spatial heterogeneity in lung cancer. On each TCR cDNA molecule, a unique molecular identifier was present. One entry per CDR3 protein results from TCRdb running MiXCR on the 5' RACE reads. Of 30,000 to 45,000 distinct CDR3 sequences listed, approximately 3% are singletons. Germline assignment: CDR1 MNHEY and CDR2 SVGEGT. Trimming cost V 10 bases and J 1 base; bases outside gene matches: 8. The CDR3 runs 14 residues.

Specimen: normal lung tissue next to the tumor, collected at surgery. This sequence joins TRBV6-2 or TRBV6-3 and TRBJ2-7, with 9 bases that match TRBD1. This clonotype was obtained from a male donor with early-stage non-small cell lung cancer. This CDR3 is CAIQDRGGSYEQYF. In DNA, the CDR3 is TGTGCCATCCAGGACAGGGGAGGATCCTACGAGCAGTACTTC.